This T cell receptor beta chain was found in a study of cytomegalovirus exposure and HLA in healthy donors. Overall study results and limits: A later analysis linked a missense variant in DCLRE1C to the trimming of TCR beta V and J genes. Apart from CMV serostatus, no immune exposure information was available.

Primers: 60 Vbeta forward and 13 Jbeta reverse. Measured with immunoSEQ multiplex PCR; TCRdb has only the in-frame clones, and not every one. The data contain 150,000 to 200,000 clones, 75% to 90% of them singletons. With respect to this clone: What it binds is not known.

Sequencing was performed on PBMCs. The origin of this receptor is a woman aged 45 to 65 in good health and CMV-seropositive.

CDR3 region: CASSSGQGDYGYTF. CDR3 nucleotides: TGTGCCAGCAGCTCGGGACAGGGGGACTATGGCTACACCTTC. V gene TRBV6-1 combines with J gene TRBJ1-2, with 11 bases aligning to TRBD1. The CDR3 loop spans 14 amino acids. Germline V gene lookup returns CDR1 MNHNS and CDR2 SASEGT. Germline trimming cut 6 bases from V and 3 bases from J; bases unmatched to any gene: 3.